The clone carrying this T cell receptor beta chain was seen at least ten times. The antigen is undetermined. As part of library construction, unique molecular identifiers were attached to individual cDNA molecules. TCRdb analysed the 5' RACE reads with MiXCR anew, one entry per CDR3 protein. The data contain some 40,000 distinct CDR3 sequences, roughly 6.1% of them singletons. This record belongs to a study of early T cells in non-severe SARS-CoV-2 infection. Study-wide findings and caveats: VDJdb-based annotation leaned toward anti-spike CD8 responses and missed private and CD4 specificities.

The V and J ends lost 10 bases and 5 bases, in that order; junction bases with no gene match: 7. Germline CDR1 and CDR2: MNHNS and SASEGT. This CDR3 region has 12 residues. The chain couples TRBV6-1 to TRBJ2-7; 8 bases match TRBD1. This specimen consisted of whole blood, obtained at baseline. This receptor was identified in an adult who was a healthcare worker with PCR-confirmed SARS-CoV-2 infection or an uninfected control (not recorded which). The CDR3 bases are TGTGCCACCCAGGGGGCGGTCGACGAGCAGTACTTC. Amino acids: CATQGAVDEQYF.